This T cell receptor (beta chain) came from a study of T cell repertoires in cytomegalovirus infection. Turning to the study itself: CMV infection plus the matching HLA type was flagged by public TCR beta signatures. Study conclusions and caveats: Clonotypes of TCR beta that were HLA-C-restricted and CMV-specific dominated the ex vivo response.

As for this clonotype: The antigen is undetermined.

TCRdb itself ran the reads through MiXCR, one entry per CDR3 protein. The table lists 680,000 or so distinct CDR3 sequences, around a third of them singletons, with approximately 18% in the top ten. The germline V gene encodes CDR1 SNHLY and CDR2 FYNNEI. The CDR3 length is 13 residues. Trimming removed 7 bases at V and 3 bases at J, with 7 bases between. This clonotype originated in a human donor in good health (CMV status not recorded). Some clones in this sample may be carry-over from other donors' samples. Sample: cultured PBMCs, taken from culture after CMV antigen stimulation. The V gene is TRBV2, the J gene TRBJ2-6; D remains ambiguous. Written as DNA, the CDR3 is TGTGCCAGCACCTTGGATGGGGCCAACGTCCTGACTTTC. Protein product: CASTLDGANVLTF.